The following is a T cell receptor (beta chain) sequence with its context. What antigen it recognizes has not been identified. It has no much larger one-base neighbor in the sample; base qualities were not kept. The time point label, as the study defines it: 24 weeks on oral tofacitinib. Per the publication, the treatment or condition label means: oral pan-JAK inhibitor, 5-10 mg twice daily. From alopecia areata patients, peripheral blood was collected along with lesional scalp punch biopsies. PBMCs were separated by density centrifugation and stained for CD3, CD4 and CD8, after which CD4+ and CD8+ T cells were sorted on a FACSAria. The entry originates in a study of CD8+ T cells in alopecia areata (dated by TCRdb to 2017 to 2018). General notes on the study: Treated patients were enrolled in an open-label pilot trial of oral tofacitinib, 5 to 10 mg twice daily, for moderate-to-severe alopecia areata. Biopsies were taken from tofacitinib-treated patients at baseline and at 4 and 24 weeks of treatment, and a later scalp biopsy was taken in several of the tofacitinib-treated patients. Scalp tissue and sorted CD4+ and CD8+ peripheral blood T cells from patchy and totalis/universalis alopecia areata patients and from healthy controls were covered by human TCRbeta sequencing. High-throughput TCRbeta sequencing was used to examine T cell clonal expansion in alopecia areata in both the C3H/HeJ mouse model and human patients. immunoSEQ multiplex PCR using 35 Vbeta forward primers and 13 Jbeta reverse primers was used to amplify TCRbeta CDR3 regions. Patients received tofacitinib for 6 to 18 months and were then followed off drug for 6 months to check for delayed response and recurrence. RNA was extracted with the PAXgene miRNA kit for fixed scalp, the miRNeasy kit for PBMCs, and the RNeasy kit for mouse skin. Disease severity in treated patients was measured with the SALT score, which quantifies the percentage of affected scalp surface area. Clonality in the scalp was compared among normal scalp (n=4), patchy alopecia areata scalp (n=8), and alopecia totalis/universalis scalp (n=8). Results and caveats for the whole study, not just this receptor: Unlike mouse skin, where gammadelta T cells dominate, normal human skin contains resident alphabeta T cells that get sequenced too, which complicates analysis of the scalp TCR repertoire. Because the treated cohort was small and had just a single nonresponder, larger studies are needed to establish links between baseline CD8+ expansion and response. Compared with normal scalp, lesional scalp had higher clonality and more expanded CD8+ clones, particularly in alopecia totalis/universalis, a pattern that suggests antigenic drive. Tofacitinib significantly lowered scalp clonality and the number of expanded CD8+ clones among the top 100 scalp clones. During tofacitinib treatment, many expanded lesional clones remained in scalp and blood, and this persistence may partly explain relapse after treatment is stopped. Shared TCR sequences between patients were less evident than in mice, which may be partly attributable to HLA diversity in the patient population.

Library prep was done by the immunoSEQ multiplex PCR assay. RNA was extracted from all samples and reverse transcribed into cDNA as template for TCR sequencing. SuperScript III was used to make first-strand cDNA, primed with a 2:1 mix of oligo-dT and random hexamers. A synthetic immune receptor repertoire was used to measure amplification bias, and any remaining bias was corrected computationally. From the authors' description of their analysis: Raw reads were preprocessed to remove errors, and CDR3 was defined by IMGT conventions from the conserved cysteine to phenylalanine. Clonality was computed as 1 minus the Shannon entropy, with the entropy normalized by log2 of the number of productive unique TCRs. CD4 or CD8 identity of scalp clones was inferred by cross-referencing scalp TCRbeta sequences with sorted blood CD4 and CD8 repertoires. Held by TCRdb, this immuneACCESS table contains in-frame sequences only and omits some clones. Under half of the omission traces to an unresolved V gene where checked; the cause of the rest is unknown. V and J calls and clone size are those listed in that table; D and trimming were worked out from the DNA. The sample table lists 150,000 to 200,000 clones, about 55% of them with a count of one. The ten largest clones take up under 14% of the sample.

V sheds 2 bases and J sheds 4 bases, leaving 11 bases between their ends. According to the germline V gene (reference sequence), CDR1 reads GTSNPN and CDR2 reads SVGIG. The CDR3, cysteine through phenylalanine, is 13 amino acids long. Only CDR3 DNA remains: 39 bases, in frame from the first base. The sequence is built from TRBV30 and TRBJ1-2, and TRBD1 may be the D gene, going by 6 matching bases. The sequence came from a human donor with alopecia areata. The sample was CD8+ T cells sorted from blood, taken at week 24, from a patient treated with tofacitinib. The CDR3 amino acid sequence is: CAWSPGDGYGYTF. In nucleotides, the sequence is TGTGCCTGGAGTCCAGGGGATGGCTATGGCTACACCTTC.